The entry below describes one TCR beta chain. Exclusion of a patient followed from autoimmune disease history or systemic immunosuppression. This specimen comes from a study of OX40 agonist ivuxolimab in advanced cancers. Overall study context: Patients were dosed intravenously with ivuxolimab at 0.01 to 10 mg/kg every 2 weeks. Patients receiving dose escalation had hepatocellular carcinoma, melanoma, renal cell or head and neck cancer. Three patients showed partial responses: one hepatocellular carcinoma and two cutaneous melanoma cases.

The CDR3 length is 15 residues. Germline CDR1 and CDR2: MGHRA and YSYEKL. V dropped 1 base and J dropped 2 bases, with 9 bases sitting between them. Sequenced by immunoSEQ multiplex PCR; TCRdb stores in-frame clones only, minus some. Of approximately 94,000 clones in the sample, approximately 89% were seen once. The J gene is TRBJ2-1, the V gene TRBV4-1, with D possibly matching TRBD2 (6 bases). The origin of this receptor is an adult with an advanced solid tumor such as melanoma, head and neck, liver or kidney cancer. The source material was CD4+ or CD8+ T cells sorted from blood, sampled in a trial of the OX40 agonist ivuxolimab. CDR3 nucleotide sequence: TGCGCCAGCAGCCAAGCCCGGGGGACCTACAATGAGCAGTTCTTC. Its translation is CASSQARGTYNEQFF.